Each of the 3 T cell receptor beta chains below was sequenced from the same sample in a study of human T cells and chemical hapten exposure. From the 5' RACE reads, TCRdb called clonotypes with MiXCR, one entry per CDR3 protein. The sample has tens of thousands of distinct CDR3 sequences, more than 7% seen once. Unfractionated whole blood yielded total RNA. The receptors come from a male donor in good health.

This clonotype has more than one count but fewer than ten. This chain uses TRBV28 with TRBJ1-6; D call uncertain. Deletions cut 5 bases from V and 7 bases from J, with 6 bases between. CDR1 is MDHEN, CDR2 SYDVKM, per germline. The CDR3 extends over 12 amino acids. The CDR3 sequence: CASSPRNSPLHF. For the CDR3, the DNA is TGTGCCAGCAGTCCCAGAAATTCACCCCTCCACTTT.

This clonotype was counted a few times. The rearrangement links TRBV6-5 to TRBJ2-2; TRBD1 matches 7 bases. CDR1 and CDR2 (germline): MNHEY, SVGAGI. The length of the CDR3 is 17 residues. With V trimmed by 0 bases and J by 2 bases, 6 bases remained unmatched. The CDR3 reads CASSYSPGTANTGELFF. The DNA of the CDR3 is TGTGCCAGCAGTTACTCCCCCGGGACAGCAAACACCGGGGAGCTGTTTTTT.

This clonotype has ten or more counts. The rearrangement links TRBV29-1 to TRBJ2-1; 12 bases align to TRBD1. Trimming cost V 7 bases and J 6 bases; bases outside gene matches: 7. The CDR3 runs 14 residues. The germline gives CDR1 SQVTM, CDR2 ANQGSEA. Written as DNA, the CDR3 is TGCAGCGGGGGGGGACAGGGGGCGTCCAATGAGCAGTTCTTC. This translates into CSGGGQGASNEQFF.